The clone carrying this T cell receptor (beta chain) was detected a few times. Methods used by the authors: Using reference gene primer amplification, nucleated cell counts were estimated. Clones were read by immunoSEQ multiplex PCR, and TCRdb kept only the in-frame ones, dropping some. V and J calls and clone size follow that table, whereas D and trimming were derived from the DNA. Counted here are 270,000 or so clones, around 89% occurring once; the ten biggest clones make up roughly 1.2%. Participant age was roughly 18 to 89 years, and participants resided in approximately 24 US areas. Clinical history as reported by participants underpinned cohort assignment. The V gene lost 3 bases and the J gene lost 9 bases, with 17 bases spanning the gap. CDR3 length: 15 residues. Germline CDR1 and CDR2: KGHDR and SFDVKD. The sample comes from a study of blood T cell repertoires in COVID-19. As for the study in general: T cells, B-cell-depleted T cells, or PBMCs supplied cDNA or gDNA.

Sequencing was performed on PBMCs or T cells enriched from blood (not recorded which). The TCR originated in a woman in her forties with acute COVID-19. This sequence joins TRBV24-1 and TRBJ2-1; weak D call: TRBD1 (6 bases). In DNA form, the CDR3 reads TGTGCCACCAGTGATGCGGACAGCCTACACGTTGAGCAGTTCTTC. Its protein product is CATSDADSLHVEQFF.